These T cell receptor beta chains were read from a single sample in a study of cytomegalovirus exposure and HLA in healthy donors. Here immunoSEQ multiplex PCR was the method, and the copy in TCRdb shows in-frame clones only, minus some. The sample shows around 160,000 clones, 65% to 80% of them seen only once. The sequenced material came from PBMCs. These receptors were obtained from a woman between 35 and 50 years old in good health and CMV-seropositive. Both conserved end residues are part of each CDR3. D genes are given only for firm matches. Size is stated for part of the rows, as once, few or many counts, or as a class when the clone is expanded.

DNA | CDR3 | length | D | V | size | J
TGTGCCAGTAGTCGGGAGGACGGGAATCAGCCCCAGCATTTT | CASSREDGNQPQHF | 14 | - | TRBV19 | - | TRBJ1-5
TGTGCCAGCAGCTCCGGGACAGGGGATCAAGAGACCCAGTACTTC | CASSSGTGDQETQYF | 15 | TRBD1 | TRBV7-6 | - | TRBJ2-5
TGTGCCAGCAGCCGTACACTACAGGGGGAACGCTACACCTTC | CASSRTLQGERYTF | 14 | TRBD1 | TRBV7-9 | - | TRBJ1-2
TGTGCCAGCAGTTGGGGCGGGAGGGCCGATAATGAGCAGTTCTTC | CASSWGGRADNEQFF | 15 | TRBD2 | TRBV27 | - | TRBJ2-1
TGTGCCAGCAGTCGGGACTTCACCGGGGAGCTGTTTTTT | CASSRDFTGELFF | 13 | - | TRBV2 | - | TRBJ2-2
TGTGCCAGCAGTTACCGAGGAGGCACAGATACGCAGTATTTT | CASSYRGGTDTQYF | 14 | - | TRBV6-5 | - | TRBJ2-3
TGTGCCTGCAAGACAGGGGTCTATGGCTACACCTTC | CACKTGVYGYTF | 12 | TRBD1 | TRBV30 | - | TRBJ1-2
TGCGCCAGCAGCCTCAGGGATACGCAGTATTTT | CASSLRDTQYF | 11 | - | TRBV4-3 | medium-sized | TRBJ2-3
TGTGCCAGCAGTGAATCGGGCAGGGGACATGCAGATACGCAGTATTTT | CASSESGRGHADTQYF | 16 | - | TRBV25-1 | - | TRBJ2-3
TGTGCCATCAGTGACAGGTTTATGAACACTGAAGCTTTCTTT | CAISDRFMNTEAFF | 14 | - | TRBV10-3 | few | TRBJ1-1
TGCGCCAGCTCGTCCCTCCAGCGGGAAAACACCGGGGAGCTGTTTTTT | CASSSLQRENTGELFF | 16 | TRBD2 | TRBV5-1 | - | TRBJ2-2
TGTGCCAGCAGCTTACTGGGACAGGGAAAGGAAAAACTGTTTTTT | CASSLLGQGKEKLFF | 15 | TRBD1 | TRBV7-9 | - | TRBJ1-4
TGTGCCAGCAGTCCACAGGGGGACGGCTACACCTTC | CASSPQGDGYTF | 12 | TRBD1 | TRBV5-6 | once | TRBJ1-2
TGCAGTGCTAGGGACTCATATGGCTACACCTTC | CSARDSYGYTF | 11 | - | TRBV20-1 | - | TRBJ1-2